The rows below give T cell receptor beta chains drawn from one sample of a study of T cell changes during pregnancy in multiple sclerosis. Sequencing used immunoSEQ multiplex PCR; TCRdb keeps in-frame clones, though not all of them. Seen here are roughly 80,000 clones, roughly 93% observed once, and the top ten hold approximately 2.4%. The sample was peripheral blood, taken in the second trimester of pregnancy. These receptors came from a female donor with multiple sclerosis, enrolled in a pregnancy study. CDR3s include the opening cysteine and the closing phenylalanine or tryptophan. Each record gives: clone size, V gene, J gene, D gene, CDR3 DNA, CDR3 protein. D genes are given only for firm matches. Some rows have no size entry. The others give once, few or many, or a class for an expanded clone.

>NA|TRBV19|TRBJ1-5|NA
TGTGCCAGTAGTATAGCCCCTAAGTCACAGATTTATAGCAATCAGCCCCAGCATTTT
CASSIAPKSQIYSNQPQHF
>NA|TRBV11-3|TRBJ2-1|NA
TGTGCCAGCAGCTTTGAGCGACCCGGTAGTAAGCAGTTCTTC
CASSFERPGSKQFF
>NA|TRBV4-2|TRBJ1-2|NA
TGTGCCAGCAGCCAAGATACAGGGCCCTTTGGCTACACCTTC
CASSQDTGPFGYTF
>NA|TRBV30|TRBJ2-1|TRBD2
TGTGCCTGGGGATCGACTAGCGGGGGGGCGGTTTACAATGAGCAGTTCTTC
CAWGSTSGGAVYNEQFF
>NA|TRBV9|TRBJ2-5|NA
TGTGCCAGCAGCGTTGGTGGCTTCAATAAAGAGACCCAGTACTTC
CASSVGGFNKETQYF
>NA|TRBV19|TRBJ1-2|NA
TGTGCCAGTATGGCAGACTATGGCTACACCTTC
CASMADYGYTF
>NA|TRBV28|TRBJ1-2|NA
TGTGCCAGCAGTTTAGTCCACAGGGCCGACAGTCGGTATGGCTACACCTTC
CASSLVHRADSRYGYTF
>NA|TRBV6-5|TRBJ1-4|NA
TGTGCCAGCAGTTACTCCCCTTCCGGGGCTAATGAAAAACTGTTTTTT
CASSYSPSGANEKLFF
>NA|TRBV9|TRBJ2-5|NA
TGTGCCAGCAGCGTAGCTGGGGGGGCCCGAAACCAGTACTTC
CASSVAGGARNQYF
>NA|TRBV18|TRBJ1-1|NA
TGTGCCAGCTCCATCGGACAGACGGAAGCTTTCTTT
CASSIGQTEAFF
>NA|TRBV19|TRBJ2-7|TRBD2
TGTGCCAGTAGCCAGGGACTAGGGGCCTACGAGCAGTACTTC
CASSQGLGAYEQYF
>NA|TRBV7-2|TRBJ2-5|TRBD2
TGTGCCAGCAGCTTGCGGGGGGGCTTCCAAGAGACCCAGTACTTC
CASSLRGGFQETQYF
>NA|TRBV19|TRBJ2-7|NA
TGTGCCAGTAGTGACACGGCCCGCCGCTACGAGCAGTACTTC
CASSDTARRYEQYF
>NA|TRBV6-1|TRBJ1-5|NA
TGTGCCAGCAGTGAAGTGGTCCCCTTGAGGAGCAATCAGCCCCAGCATTTT
CASSEVVPLRSNQPQHF
>NA|TRBV5-6|TRBJ2-7|TRBD1
TGTGCCAGCAGCCGTGACAGGGGGCGAGAGCAGTACTTC
CASSRDRGREQYF
>NA|TRBV13|TRBJ2-7|NA
TGTGCCAGCAGCTTCGGAGAGAGCGAGCAGTACTTC
CASSFGESEQYF
>NA|TRBV5-6|TRBJ2-7|NA
TGTGCCAGCAGCACTGACAGCTACGAGCAGTACTTC
CASSTDSYEQYF
>NA|TRBV19|TRBJ2-7|TRBD2
TGTGCCAGTAGCGACTGGGGGGGAAGCTCCTACGAGCAGTACTTC
CASSDWGGSSYEQYF
>NA|TRBV9|TRBJ2-7|TRBD2
TGTGCCAGCAGCCCTACTAGCGGGGGGGGCTACGAGCAGTACTTC
CASSPTSGGGYEQYF
>NA|TRBV18|TRBJ2-7|TRBD1
TGTGCCAGCTCAAGCGGACAGGGGATAAGCGAGCAGTACTTC
CASSSGQGISEQYF
>NA|TRBV15|TRBJ1-2|TRBD1
TGTGCCACCAGCAGAGTCGGTTTTGGGACAGGGAGTGGCTACACCTTC
CATSRVGFGTGSGYTF
>NA|TRBV28|TRBJ2-7|NA
TGTGCCAGCAGTTTTCATGGGAGTACCTACGAGCAGTACTTC
CASSFHGSTYEQYF
>NA|TRBV4-2|TRBJ2-1|NA
TGTGCCAGCAGCCGTACCGCCAGGGTTTGGGACAATGAGCAGTTCTTC
CASSRTARVWDNEQFF
>NA|TRBV5-4|TRBJ2-5|TRBD2
TGTGCCAGCAGCCTGGGACTAGCTCAAGAGACCCAGTACTTC
CASSLGLAQETQYF
>NA|TRBV5-1|TRBJ1-2|TRBD1
TGCGCCAGCAGCTGGGGACAGGGAAACTATGGCTACACCTTC
CASSWGQGNYGYTF
>NA|TRBV12-5|TRBJ2-2|NA
TGTGCTAGTGGTTCCTCTCCCACCGGGGAGCTGTTTTTT
CASGSSPTGELFF
>NA|TRBV2|TRBJ2-3|TRBD2
TGTGCCAGCAGTGACCTAGCGGGGGCTAGCACAGATACGCAGTATTTT
CASSDLAGASTDTQYF
>NA|TRBV19|TRBJ2-4|NA
TGTGCCAGTAGTAGCACAGGCGCCAAAAACATTCAGTACTTC
CASSSTGAKNIQYF
>NA|TRBV5-6|TRBJ1-2|TRBD1
TGTGCCAGCAGGAAGGAGGGGGCGGTTGGCTACACCTTC
CASRKEGAVGYTF
>NA|TRBV19|TRBJ2-2|NA
TGTGCCAGTAGTATAGGCCGGGACACCAGATGGAACACCGGGGAGCTGTTTTTT
CASSIGRDTRWNTGELFF
>NA|TRBV6-1|TRBJ2-5|TRBD2
TGTGCCAGCAGTAGCGGGGGGGCCGGAGAGACCCAGTACTTC
CASSSGGAGETQYF
>NA|TRBV19|TRBJ2-7|NA
TGTGCCAGTAGTATACCCGGGACACCCTACGAGCAGTACTTC
CASSIPGTPYEQYF
>NA|TRBV9|TRBJ1-1|NA
TGTGCCAGCAGCGTAGTTCCACAGAGGAACACTGAAGCTTTCTTT
CASSVVPQRNTEAFF
>few|TRBV27|TRBJ1-1|NA
TGTGCCGCCCATGGAGGGAGTGAAGCTTTCTTT
CAAHGGSEAFF
>few|TRBV7-9|TRBJ2-7|TRBD1
TGTGCCAGCAGCCGACAGGGGAATTACGAGCAGTACTTC
CASSRQGNYEQYF
>NA|TRBV25-1|TRBJ2-2|TRBD1
TGTGCCAGCAGTGGTGGACAGGGGGGTTTTGCCGGGGAGCTGTTTTTT
CASSGGQGGFAGELFF
>NA|TRBV6-4|TRBJ2-1|NA
TGTGCCAGCAGTGGGGGGGGCGGGGGATCCTACAATGAGCAGTTCTTC
CASSGGGGGSYNEQFF
>NA|TRBV4-1|TRBJ2-3|TRBD2
TGCGCCAGCAGCCAAACCCGACTAGCGGGGCCCGCCCTGGGCACGCAGTATTTT
CASSQTRLAGPALGTQYF
>NA|TRBV10-1|TRBJ2-7|NA
TGCGCCAGCAGTGATTCGGTGCAGTACTTC
CASSDSVQYF
>NA|TRBV5-1|TRBJ2-5|NA
TGCGCCAGCAGCTTCGGCCCTCTGGGGCTTCAAGAGACCCAGTACTTC
CASSFGPLGLQETQYF
>NA|TRBV6-1|TRBJ1-1|NA
TGTGCCAGCAGTGAACTCGAAGGGGCTGGGAACACTGAAGCTTTCTTT
CASSELEGAGNTEAFF
>once|TRBV5-4|TRBJ1-2|NA
TGTGCCAGCAGCTTGTCCGGGGGGGACTATGGCTACACCTTC
CASSLSGGDYGYTF
>NA|TRBV28|TRBJ1-2|NA
TGTGCCAGCAGCGGGGAGGAGAAAGGGTTGTACTATGGCTACACCTTC
CASSGEEKGLYYGYTF
>NA|TRBV6-5|TRBJ1-5|NA
TGTGCCAGCAGTCCGAGGGCCAATCAGCCCCAGCATTTT
CASSPRANQPQHF
>NA|TRBV2|TRBJ2-5|TRBD2
TGTGCCAGCACAACTAGCGGGGAGACCCAGTACTTC
CASTTSGETQYF
>NA|TRBV4-1|TRBJ2-7|NA
TGCGCCAGCAGCCAACAAGATTCCCCACGAGACGAGCAGTACTTC
CASSQQDSPRDEQYF
>once|TRBV7-9|TRBJ2-5|TRBD1
TGTGCCAGCAACACCCGGGACAGGGAATTGGAGACCCAGTACTTC
CASNTRDRELETQYF
>NA|TRBV10-1|TRBJ1-1|TRBD1
TGCGCCAGCAGCTCAACAGGGGATAATGAAGCTTTCTTT
CASSSTGDNEAFF
>NA|TRBV21-1|TRBJ1-2|NA
TGTGCCAGCAACAGGAAGACTCATGCGGGGCAGGGTAGATATGGCTACACCTTC
CASNRKTHAGQGRYGYTF
>NA|TRBV15|TRBJ2-4|NA
TGTGCCACCAGCAGGGATTTGGGGGGGCCAACAAAAAACATTCAGTACTTC
CATSRDLGGPTKNIQYF